This T cell receptor beta chain appears in the sequencing data of a study of regulatory T cells in long-lasting Graves disease. The time point here: newly diagnosed GD, antithyroid drugs for less than 3 months. Preparation of the TCR library used RNA extracted from PBMCs. This clonotype came up many times. Its antigen is not known. Library construction for TCR beta used iRepertoire HTBI primers and Arm-PCR of CDR3 regions. TCRdb analysed the multiplex PCR reads with MiXCR anew, one entry per CDR3 protein. The sample includes about 530,000 distinct CDR3 sequences, more than 15% seen only once; the top ten take 25%. Whole-study results and caveats: New patients shared fewer public clonotypes (roughly 990) than persistent patients did (approximately 3,000). Thyroid tissue was not studied; only peripheral blood was.

Another study also made use of these data, one on T cells in Graves' hyperthyroidism and ophthalmopathy. This second report adds: The study defined stable Graves' hyperthyroidism as no ophthalmopathy progression within 18 months. When the TCR CDR3 underwent first-round RT-PCR, the HTBI primer set was used.

The origin of this receptor is a woman aged 40-60 years with Graves disease. This specimen was peripheral blood mononuclear cells (PBMCs), taken at new diagnosis, from a patient treated with antithyroid drugs.

CDR3 in DNA: TGCAGTGCTAGTACAGGGGGCGCAGGCTACACCTTC. Its protein is CSASTGGAGYTF. The V gene is TRBV20-1, the J gene TRBJ1-2; 9 positions match TRBD1. The germline V gene encodes CDR1 DFQATT and CDR2 SNEGSKA (reference sequence). The CDR3 spans 12 residues. V shed 3 bases and J 8 bases; nucleotides not matched to a gene: 4.